This TCR beta chain was obtained from a study of blood T cell repertoires in COVID-19. About the study: Nucleic acid was either cDNA or gDNA, and it came from T cells, B-cell-depleted T cells, or PBMCs.

Some clones are missing from TCRdb's copy, which holds only in-frame ones; the method was immunoSEQ multiplex PCR. The sample lists 55,000 to 65,000 clones, approximately 80% seen once, with approximately 3.4% in the top ten. Source material: peripheral blood. The receptor's source is a woman of 80 years or more with acute or convalescent COVID-19.

The CDR3 loop is CASRLAGGPYEQYF. CDR3 coding DNA: TGTGCCAGTAGACTAGCGGGAGGGCCCTACGAGCAGTACTTC. The chain combines TRBV19 with TRBJ2-7; TRBD2 matches 13 bases. The V and J ends lost 6 bases and 2 bases, in that order; junction bases with no gene match: 1. CDR1 is LNHDA, CDR2 SQIVND, per germline (reference sequence). The CDR3 extends over 14 amino acids.